Listed below are T cell receptor beta chains from one sample, sequenced in a study of identical twins. Each CDR3 protein gets one entry after TCRdb re-called the 5' RACE reads with MiXCR. The data hold 300,000 to 350,000 distinct CDR3 sequences, with 9% to 15% observed a single time. These same data were also listed under a study on yellow fever vaccine responses in identical twins.

The sample comprised CD8+ T cells sorted from blood. The receptors were gathered from a woman younger than 30 in good health. Each CDR3 is given with its conserved first and last residue. Fields, in order: clone size, D gene, V gene, J gene, CDR3 DNA, CDR3 protein. The D gene is left open where the match is weak. Clone size is shown for a subset of rows, as once, few, many or a class of expanded clone.

clone_size: .
d_call: TRBD1
v_call: TRBV28
j_call: TRBJ2-3
cdr3_nt: TGTGCCAGCAGTATGACAGGGGTAGATACGCAGTATTTT
cdr3_aa: CASSMTGVDTQYF

clone_size: .
d_call: .
v_call: TRBV27
j_call: TRBJ2-7
cdr3_nt: TGTGCCAGCAGCCTGAACCGAGGACAGCCGTACGAGCAGTACTTC
cdr3_aa: CASSLNRGQPYEQYF

clone_size: many
d_call: .
v_call: TRBV5-1
j_call: TRBJ2-3
cdr3_nt: TGCGCCAGCAGCTTGGCAAAGGGGGGGGATACGCAGTATTTT
cdr3_aa: CASSLAKGGDTQYF

clone_size: few
d_call: TRBD2
v_call: TRBV9
j_call: TRBJ2-1
cdr3_nt: TGTGCCAGCAGCCCAACCTTTGCGGGGGTCTTGTACAATGAGCAGTTCTTC
cdr3_aa: CASSPTFAGVLYNEQFF

clone_size: .
d_call: .
v_call: TRBV20-1
j_call: TRBJ1-2
cdr3_nt: TGCAGTGCTAGACGGGGGGACTATGGCTACACCTTC
cdr3_aa: CSARRGDYGYTF

clone_size: few
d_call: .
v_call: TRBV5-6
j_call: TRBJ2-7
cdr3_nt: TGTGCCAGCAGCTTGGGGATCGGCCTGAACGGCGCGGACGAGCAGTACTTC
cdr3_aa: CASSLGIGLNGADEQYF

clone_size: .
d_call: TRBD2
v_call: TRBV4-2
j_call: TRBJ2-3
cdr3_nt: TGTGCCAGCAGCCAAACTAGCGGGGGGGCCACAGATACGCAGTATTTT
cdr3_aa: CASSQTSGGATDTQYF

clone_size: many
d_call: .
v_call: TRBV12-3/TRBV12-4
j_call: TRBJ1-2
cdr3_nt: TGTGCCAGCAGTCAGGACAGAAATGGCTACACCTTC
cdr3_aa: CASSQDRNGYTF

clone_size: .
d_call: .
v_call: TRBV2
j_call: TRBJ2-5
cdr3_nt: TGTGCCAGCAGGGCGGGACAAATGAACCAAGAGACCCAGTACTTC
cdr3_aa: CASRAGQMNQETQYF

clone_size: .
d_call: .
v_call: TRBV5-6
j_call: TRBJ1-1
cdr3_nt: TGTGCCAGCAGCTTCGACAGGTTTTCAACTGAAGCTTTCTTT
cdr3_aa: CASSFDRFSTEAFF

clone_size: many
d_call: .
v_call: TRBV10-3
j_call: TRBJ2-1
cdr3_nt: TGTGCCATCAGTGCCGGCAATGAGCAGTTCTTC
cdr3_aa: CAISAGNEQFF

clone_size: .
d_call: TRBD2
v_call: TRBV5-6
j_call: TRBJ2-3
cdr3_nt: TGTGCCAGCAGCTTGGACCACGCCGTTGCGGGAGGGCCCGGAGGAGATACGCAGTATTTT
cdr3_aa: CASSLDHAVAGGPGGDTQYF

clone_size: few
d_call: TRBD1
v_call: TRBV12-3/TRBV12-4
j_call: TRBJ2-2
cdr3_nt: TGTGCCAGCAGGGGGACAGGGAACACCGGGGAGCTGTTTTTT
cdr3_aa: CASRGTGNTGELFF

clone_size: many
d_call: TRBD2
v_call: TRBV5-5
j_call: TRBJ2-1
cdr3_nt: TGTGCCAGCAGCTCACTAGCGGGGACCTACAATGAGCAGTTCTTC
cdr3_aa: CASSSLAGTYNEQFF

clone_size: .
d_call: .
v_call: TRBV7-6
j_call: TRBJ2-7
cdr3_nt: TGTGCCAGCAGCTTAGCGGGAGAGAAAGAGCAGTACTTC
cdr3_aa: CASSLAGEKEQYF

clone_size: .
d_call: .
v_call: TRBV24-1
j_call: TRBJ2-3
cdr3_nt: TGTGCCACCACAGGAACCGGGACCCACACAGATACGCAGTATTTT
cdr3_aa: CATTGTGTHTDTQYF

clone_size: .
d_call: TRBD2
v_call: TRBV2
j_call: TRBJ2-2
cdr3_nt: TGTGCCAGCAGTGGCCCACGTCGGGAGGTTAACACCGGGGAGCTGTTTTTT
cdr3_aa: CASSGPRREVNTGELFF

clone_size: few
d_call: .
v_call: TRBV7-8
j_call: TRBJ2-5
cdr3_nt: TGTGCCAGCACTTCCGGGACTTCGGGCGAGACCCAGTACTTC
cdr3_aa: CASTSGTSGETQYF

clone_size: many
d_call: .
v_call: TRBV29-1
j_call: TRBJ2-7
cdr3_nt: TGCAGCGTTGTACACGGCCAGGAGACCGGCGAGCAGTACTTC
cdr3_aa: CSVVHGQETGEQYF

clone_size: many
d_call: TRBD1
v_call: TRBV3-1
j_call: TRBJ1-1
cdr3_nt: TGTGCCAGCAGCCAAGATGGGACAGGGGGGCCGGTCACTGAAGCTTTCTTT
cdr3_aa: CASSQDGTGGPVTEAFF

clone_size: .
d_call: .
v_call: TRBV24-1
j_call: TRBJ2-3
cdr3_nt: TGTGCCACCAGTGATAGTAGCAATACGCAGTATTTT
cdr3_aa: CATSDSSNTQYF

clone_size: many
d_call: .
v_call: TRBV28
j_call: TRBJ1-1
cdr3_nt: TGTGCCAGCAGTTTACCCCCCCGTAGGCGGGATTTGAACACTGAAGCTTTCTTT
cdr3_aa: CASSLPPRRRDLNTEAFF

clone_size: .
d_call: .
v_call: TRBV28
j_call: TRBJ2-3
cdr3_nt: TGTGCCAGCAGCCAAAATACGCAGTATTTT
cdr3_aa: CASSQNTQYF

clone_size: .
d_call: .
v_call: TRBV28
j_call: TRBJ2-5
cdr3_nt: TGTGCCAGCAGACCCGACAGGGAGGAAGAGACCCAGTACTTC
cdr3_aa: CASRPDREEETQYF

clone_size: few
d_call: TRBD2
v_call: TRBV12-3/TRBV12-4
j_call: TRBJ2-3
cdr3_nt: TGTGCCAGCGCATCTAGCGGGAGGACCACAGATACGCAGTATTTT
cdr3_aa: CASASSGRTTDTQYF

clone_size: few
d_call: .
v_call: TRBV7-9
j_call: TRBJ2-7
cdr3_nt: TGTGCCAGCAGCGCACCCGGTGGACCATGGACCTACGAGCAGTACTTC
cdr3_aa: CASSAPGGPWTYEQYF

clone_size: many
d_call: .
v_call: TRBV6-5
j_call: TRBJ2-3
cdr3_nt: TGTGCCAGCAGTTACGGCTACCCTAGCACAGATACGCAGTATTTT
cdr3_aa: CASSYGYPSTDTQYF

clone_size: .
d_call: .
v_call: TRBV7-2
j_call: TRBJ2-1
cdr3_nt: TGTGCCAGCAGCCCCCTAGGCCAGGGGATCCCCAATGAGCAGTTCTTC
cdr3_aa: CASSPLGQGIPNEQFF

clone_size: .
d_call: .
v_call: TRBV7-9
j_call: TRBJ2-3
cdr3_nt: TGTGCCAGCAGTTCGACAGGAGTCACAGATACGCAGTATTTT
cdr3_aa: CASSSTGVTDTQYF

clone_size: many
d_call: TRBD2
v_call: TRBV7-9
j_call: TRBJ2-1
cdr3_nt: TGTGCCAGCAGCTCCTTAGCGGGAGGGCCCTACAATGAGCAGTTCTTC
cdr3_aa: CASSSLAGGPYNEQFF

clone_size: many
d_call: .
v_call: TRBV12-3/TRBV12-4
j_call: TRBJ1-5
cdr3_nt: TGTGCCAGCAGTTTTTCGGGGTTAGGCAATCAGCCCCAGCATTTT
cdr3_aa: CASSFSGLGNQPQHF

clone_size: .
d_call: .
v_call: TRBV5-6
j_call: TRBJ2-5
cdr3_nt: TGTGCCAGCAGCCAGGGACGGGTCAAGGAGACGACCCAGTACTTC
cdr3_aa: CASSQGRVKETTQYF

clone_size: .
d_call: .
v_call: TRBV7-6
j_call: TRBJ1-1
cdr3_nt: TGTGCCAGCAGCTCAAGCGTGAACACTGAAGCTTTCTTT
cdr3_aa: CASSSSVNTEAFF

clone_size: many
d_call: TRBD1
v_call: TRBV9
j_call: TRBJ1-1
cdr3_nt: TGTGCCAGCAGCGGGGACAGGGGAGGCACTGAAGCTTTCTTT
cdr3_aa: CASSGDRGGTEAFF

clone_size: .
d_call: .
v_call: TRBV4-1
j_call: TRBJ2-3
cdr3_nt: TGCGCCAGCAGCCAAGGTGGGACCCGCACAGATACGCAGTATTTT
cdr3_aa: CASSQGGTRTDTQYF

clone_size: .
d_call: .
v_call: TRBV9
j_call: TRBJ1-2
cdr3_nt: TGTGCCAGCAGCGTAGTAACGGACGGCTACACCTTC
cdr3_aa: CASSVVTDGYTF

clone_size: .
d_call: .
v_call: TRBV25-1
j_call: TRBJ1-2
cdr3_nt: TGTGCCAGCAGACAGGGATTAGGCTACACCTTC
cdr3_aa: CASRQGLGYTF

clone_size: .
d_call: TRBD2
v_call: TRBV7-6
j_call: TRBJ2-7
cdr3_nt: TGTGCCAGCAGCCCCACCCCGGGGGGGTATGGTAGAAGATCCTACGAGCAGTACTTC
cdr3_aa: CASSPTPGGYGRRSYEQYF

clone_size: .
d_call: .
v_call: TRBV5-6
j_call: TRBJ2-1
cdr3_nt: TGTGCCAGCAGCTTAGAGGAGGAGCAGTTCTTC
cdr3_aa: CASSLEEEQFF

clone_size: .
d_call: .
v_call: TRBV12-3/TRBV12-4
j_call: TRBJ2-1
cdr3_nt: TGTGCCAGCAGTTTAGGCTGGGCTGGTGAGCAGTTCTTC
cdr3_aa: CASSLGWAGEQFF

clone_size: few
d_call: .
v_call: TRBV7-9
j_call: TRBJ2-7
cdr3_nt: TGTGCCAGCAGCCCGGGTCAGATAGTCTACGAGCAGTACTTC
cdr3_aa: CASSPGQIVYEQYF

clone_size: .
d_call: .
v_call: TRBV11-2
j_call: TRBJ1-1
cdr3_nt: TGTGCCATCCGGACGGGGATGAACACTGAAGCTTTCTTT
cdr3_aa: CAIRTGMNTEAFF

clone_size: .
d_call: .
v_call: TRBV6-2/TRBV6-3
j_call: TRBJ1-2
cdr3_nt: TGTGCCAGCAGCTCCACCTCCGAAGGAGGGGCGCTCAACTATGGCTACACCTTC
cdr3_aa: CASSSTSEGGALNYGYTF

clone_size: .
d_call: .
v_call: TRBV5-5
j_call: TRBJ2-2
cdr3_nt: TGTGCCAGCAGCCGAGGGGGGGTTGTTGAGGAGCTGTTTTTT
cdr3_aa: CASSRGGVVEELFF

clone_size: .
d_call: .
v_call: TRBV27
j_call: TRBJ2-5
cdr3_nt: TGTGCCAGCAGAACCGCACCACTGGGAGGGACCCAGTACTTC
cdr3_aa: CASRTAPLGGTQYF

clone_size: .
d_call: .
v_call: TRBV20-1
j_call: TRBJ2-7
cdr3_nt: TGCAGTGCTTGTGCCGGGACGGAGCCCTACGAGCAGTACTTC
cdr3_aa: CSACAGTEPYEQYF

clone_size: many
d_call: .
v_call: TRBV7-9
j_call: TRBJ1-1
cdr3_nt: TGTGCCAGCAGCTTAGGAGGGCGGGCTGAAGCTTTCTTT
cdr3_aa: CASSLGGRAEAFF